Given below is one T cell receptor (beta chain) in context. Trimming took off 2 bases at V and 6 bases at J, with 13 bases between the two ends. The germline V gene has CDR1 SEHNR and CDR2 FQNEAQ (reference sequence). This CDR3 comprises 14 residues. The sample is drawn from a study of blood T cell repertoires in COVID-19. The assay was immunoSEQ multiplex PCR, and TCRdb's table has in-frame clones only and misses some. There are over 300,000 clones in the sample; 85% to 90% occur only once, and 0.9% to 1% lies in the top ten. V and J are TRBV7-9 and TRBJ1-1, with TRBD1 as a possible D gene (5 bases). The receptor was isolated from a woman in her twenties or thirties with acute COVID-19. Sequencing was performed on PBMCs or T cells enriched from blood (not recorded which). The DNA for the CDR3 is TGTGCCAGCAGCTTATCCTCGGGGGGGGCTGAAGCTTTCTTT. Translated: CASSLSSGGAEAFF.